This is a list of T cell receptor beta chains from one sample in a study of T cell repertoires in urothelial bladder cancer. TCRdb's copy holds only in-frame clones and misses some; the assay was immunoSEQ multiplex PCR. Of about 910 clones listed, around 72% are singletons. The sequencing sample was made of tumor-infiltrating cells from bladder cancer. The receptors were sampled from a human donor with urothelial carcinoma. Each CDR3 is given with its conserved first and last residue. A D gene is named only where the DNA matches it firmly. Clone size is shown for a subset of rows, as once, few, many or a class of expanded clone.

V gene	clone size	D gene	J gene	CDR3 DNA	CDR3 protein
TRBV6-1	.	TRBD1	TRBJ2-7	TGTGCCAGCAGTGAAATCGGGGACAGCTCCTACGAGCAGTACTTC	CASSEIGDSSYEQYF
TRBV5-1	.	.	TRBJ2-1	TGCGCCAGCAGCTTGGGGGGGCCTACGGGTGAGCAGTTCTTC	CASSLGGPTGEQFF
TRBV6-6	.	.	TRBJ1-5	TGTGCCAGCAGCTACGGGGGATTCAGCAATCAGCCCCAGCATTTT	CASSYGGFSNQPQHF
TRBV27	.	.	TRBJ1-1	TGTGCCAGCAGTACCTACGGACCGGGGGAGACTGAAGCTTTCTTT	CASSTYGPGETEAFF
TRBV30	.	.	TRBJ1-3	TGTGCCTGGAGTGCCCCGACATGGTCTGGAAACACCATATATTTT	CAWSAPTWSGNTIYF
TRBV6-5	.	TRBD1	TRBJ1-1	TGTGCCAGCAGTTTTCTAACCGGGACAGGGGGCACTGAAGCTTTCTTT	CASSFLTGTGGTEAFF
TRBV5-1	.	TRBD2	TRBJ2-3	TGCGCCAGCAGCTTGGTGGGACTAGCGGGAGATACGCAGTATTTT	CASSLVGLAGDTQYF
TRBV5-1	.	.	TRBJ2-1	TGCGCCAGCAGTCCTCAGCTTAATGAGCAGTTCTTC	CASSPQLNEQFF
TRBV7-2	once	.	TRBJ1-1	TGTGCCAGCAGCTTAAGCGGGAACACTGAAGCTTTCTTT	CASSLSGNTEAFF
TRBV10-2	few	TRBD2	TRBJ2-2	TGCGCCAGCACGCCCGCTAGCGGGGGGGTTCTGGCCACCGGGGAGCTGTTTTTT	CASTPASGGVLATGELFF
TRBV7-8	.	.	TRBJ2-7	TGTGCCAGCAGCTTTACTAGCAGCTTCGACGAGCAGTACTTC	CASSFTSSFDEQYF